The following is a T cell receptor beta chain sequence with its context. It lacks a known antigen. Base qualities are not provided; no much larger clone lies one nucleotide away. From the cysteine through the phenylalanine, the CDR3 covers 15 amino acids. Just CDR3 DNA is preserved here, 45 bases in frame from base 1. CDR1 and CDR2 are drawn from the germline V gene: SQVTM, ANQGSEA. V and J are truncated by 6 bases and 7 bases respectively, leaving an intervening sequence of 24 bases. To sequence the TCRbeta CDR3 region, genomic DNA was isolated from the sorted cells. The immunoSEQ Assay was used to sequence the TCRbeta CDR3 regions. Held by TCRdb, this immuneACCESS table contains in-frame sequences only and omits some clones. Under half of the omission traces to an unresolved V gene where checked; the cause of the rest is unknown. Within this sample are about 70,000 clones, with about 85% of them counted one time only. The top ten hold about 0.57% of the sample.

Patients with a history of autoimmune disease or receiving systemic immunosuppression were excluded from the trial. Peripheral blood for TCR sequencing was collected from all dose cohorts at baseline, on cycle 4 day 1, and on cycle 7 day 1. Samples were obtained from an open-label, multicenter, first-in-human phase I dose-escalation trial of ivuxolimab. Adults with locally advanced or metastatic melanoma, renal cell carcinoma, hepatocellular carcinoma or head and neck squamous cell carcinoma were enrolled in the trial. Before TCR sequencing, CD4+ T cells and CD8+ T cells were sorted from peripheral blood as separate populations. This sample is part of a study of OX40 agonist ivuxolimab in advanced cancers. Regarding the study in general: Ivuxolimab, which targeted the costimulatory receptor OX40 (CD134), was an agonistic, fully human IgG2 monoclonal antibody. Intravenous ivuxolimab was administered to patients every 2 weeks at six dose levels: 0.01, 0.1, 0.3, 1.5, 3 and 10 mg/kg. Among the roughly 52 dose-escalation patients, some 20 had hepatocellular carcinoma, roughly 15 melanoma, 9 renal cell carcinoma and 9 head and neck cancer. The dose-escalation cohort was about 86% male with a mean age of roughly 60 years, ranging from roughly 20 to 80. Patients were allowed to have had prior anti-PD-1, anti-PD-L1 or anti-CTLA-4 therapy, and approximately 41% of the dose-escalation patients had previously received checkpoint inhibitors. Three dose-escalation patients achieved partial responses, one with hepatocellular carcinoma and two with cutaneous melanoma. The purpose of peripheral TCRbeta sequencing was to test whether ivuxolimab changed TCR sequence diversity and led to clonal T-cell expansion. The paper covers the monotherapy dose-escalation part of the phase I ivuxolimab trial, which included N ≈ 50 patients. General findings and caveats noted by the study authors: The antigen specificity of the peripheral T cells that underwent clonal expansion was not determined. Low levels of normalized T-cell clonal expansion were also shown by some nonresponding patients. In partial responders in the 0.1-3.0 mg/kg groups, normalized peripheral clonal expansion was found to be among the lowest, especially among CD8+ T cells. At doses of 0.1 to 3.0 mg/kg, clonal expansion of both CD4+ and CD8+ blood T cells was observed from baseline to week 6. After ivuxolimab, CD8+ T cells had more expanded clones than CD4+ T cells on average.

Recombination linked TRBV29-1 to TRBJ1-2; TRBD1 could be the D gene, as 5 bases match. This receptor was taken from an adult with an advanced solid tumor such as melanoma, head and neck, liver or kidney cancer. The input for sequencing was CD4+ or CD8+ T cells sorted from blood, taken in a trial of the OX40 agonist ivuxolimab. The base sequence is TGCAGCGTCGCCGGGACCTCACACCGCCCTTCTGGCTACACCTTC. Translated, this is CSVAGTSHRPSGYTF.